This TCR beta chain was recorded in a study of blood T cell repertoires in COVID-19. The wider study: Specimens from acute and convalescent COVID-19 originated in the United States, Italy and Spain. T cells, B-cell-depleted T cells, or PBMCs supplied cDNA or gDNA.

Germline V gene lookup returns CDR1 SNHLY and CDR2 FYNNEI. The length of the CDR3 is 14 residues. V dropped 6 bases and J dropped 4; count of bases not matched to a gene: 5. Per the original data handling: The authors estimated nucleated cell counts from reference gene primer amplification. Profiled with immunoSEQ multiplex PCR; TCRdb holds only in-frame clones, not every one. V, J and clone size are taken as reported in that table, and D and trimming were inferred from the DNA itself. This sample has 130,000 to 150,000 clones; 65% to 90% occur once, and the top ten carry around 8.2%. Material for sequencing was peripheral blood. The chain carries TRBV2 and TRBJ1-3, with 8 bases aligning to TRBD1. The source of this sequence is a human donor in a cohort sampled during active COVID-19. This CDR3 reads CASRHRGAGNTIYF. The CDR3 nucleotides are TGTGCCAGCAGGCACAGGGGGGCAGGAAACACCATATATTTT.